The next 9 T cell receptor beta chains were all read from a single sample in a study of cytomegalovirus exposure and HLA in healthy donors. The repertoire was sequenced with immunoSEQ multiplex PCR; TCRdb's copy has only in-frame clones and lacks some. This sample has approximately 120,000 clones, with approximately 94% found just once. Sequenced input: PBMCs. The source of these receptors is a man aged 18 to 30 in good health and CMV-seronegative.

The DNA for the CDR3 is TGCGCCAGCAGCCCCCGACAGGGTGGGGCCAACGTCCTGACTTTC. Translation gives CASSPRQGGANVLTF. V and J are TRBV5-1 and TRBJ2-6, with 7 bases aligning to TRBD1. The CDR3 has 15 amino acids. Germline-derived CDR1 and CDR2 are SGHRS and YFSETQ. V shed 4 bases and J 3 bases; nucleotides not matched to a gene: 4.

The chain carries TRBV19 and TRBJ2-7; D possibly corresponds to TRBD1 (5 bases). Germline V gene sequence: CDR1 LNHDA, CDR2 SQIVND (reference sequence). This CDR3 spans 15 amino acids. The V gene lost 5 bases and the J gene lost 0 bases, with 14 bases spanning the gap. The CDR3, as DNA: TGTGCCAGTAGTGTGGCCCAGGGATACTCCTACGAGCAGTACTTC. Its translation is CASSVAQGYSYEQYF.

This rearrangement joins TRBV7-8 to TRBJ2-5; D is unresolved. This CDR3 is 11 amino acids long. Germline lookup yields CDR1 SGHVS and CDR2 FQNEAQ. Trimming cost V 5 bases and J 4 bases, with 5 bases left between them. Written as DNA, the CDR3 is TGTGCCAGCAGCCCTAGAGAGACCCAGTACTTC. The encoded protein is CASSPRETQYF.

V gene TRBV27 combines with J gene TRBJ2-7; TRBD2 matches 14 bases. The CDR3 loop spans 15 amino acids. Germline V gene sequence: CDR1 MNHEY, CDR2 SMNVEV (reference sequence). V dropped 6 bases and J dropped 3; count of bases not matched to a gene: 4. CDR3 in amino acids: CASSLTSGRVYEQYF. CDR3 nucleotide sequence: TGTGCCAGCAGCCTGACTAGCGGGAGGGTCTACGAGCAGTACTTC.

The chain couples TRBV18 to TRBJ2-3; TRBD2 agrees at 8 bases. The V gene end was trimmed by 6 bases and the J gene end by 1 base; junction bases not matched to a gene: 0. CDR1 is KGHSH, CDR2 LQKENI, per germline. The CDR3 sequence is 13 residues long. For the CDR3, the DNA is TGTGCCAGCTCGGGACTAGGCACAGATACGCAGTATTTT. It translates to CASSGLGTDTQYF.

The chain couples TRBV6-5 to TRBJ2-7, with 7 bases lining up with TRBD1. Germline loops: CDR1 MNHEY, CDR2 SVGAGI. The CDR3 covers 14 residues. The ends lost 4 bases at V and 5 bases at J; junction bases unmatched: 8. This chain's CDR3 is CASSSTGVPHEQYF. CDR3 sequence (DNA): TGTGCCAGCAGTTCAACAGGGGTTCCCCACGAGCAGTACTTC.

J is TRBJ1-3 and V is TRBV5-1, with TRBD1 matching 7 bases. Germline CDR1 is SGHRS and CDR2 is YFSETQ. The CDR3 contains 14 residues. Trimming cost V 3 bases and J 2 bases; bases outside gene matches: 2. CDR3 protein: CASSYQGAGNTIYF. The CDR3 DNA reads TGCGCCAGCAGCTATCAGGGGGCTGGAAACACCATATATTTT. Using reference TRBV5-1 and TRBJ1-3 for the parts outside the CDR3, the full variable domain is KAGVTQTPRYLIKTRGQQVTLSCSPISGHRSVSWYQQTPGQGLQFLFEYFSETQRNKGNFPGRFSGRQFSNSRSEMNVSTLELGDSALYLCASSYQGAGNTIYFGEGSWLTVV.

This chain joins TRBV29-1 and TRBJ1-2; 8 bases match TRBD1. Germline V gene sequence: CDR1 SQVTM, CDR2 ANQGSEA. V gave up 7 bases and J gave up 1 base; unmatched junction bases: 5. This CDR3 has 13 amino acids. The CDR3 coding sequence is TGCAGCGCCCGGGACAGGTATAACTATGGCTACACCTTC. Translating gives CSARDRYNYGYTF.

This clone was counted once. This rearrangement joins TRBV4-1 to TRBJ2-1; 11 bases align to TRBD2. The J segment lost 7 bases and the V segment lost 0 bases, leaving 11 bases of the junction unmatched. CDR1 MGHRA and CDR2 YSYEKL come from the germline V gene. CDR3 length: 18 residues. CDR3 in amino acids: CASSQDRILAGEKNEQFF. Here the CDR3 DNA reads TGCGCCAGCAGCCAAGATCGGATACTAGCGGGAGAAAAGAATGAGCAGTTCTTC.